The 18 T cell receptor beta chains given below trace back to one sample, sequenced in a study of blood T cell repertoires in COVID-19. Profiled with immunoSEQ multiplex PCR; TCRdb holds only in-frame clones, not every one. The sample lists about 140,000 clones; about 86% were seen once. The sample taken for sequencing was peripheral blood. The receptors derive from a woman aged 40 to 50 with acute or convalescent COVID-19.

CDR3 nucleotide sequence: TGCGCCAGCAGCCATTACCCCCGGACAGGCTACGAGCAGTACTTC. It codes for CASSHYPRTGYEQYF. The rearrangement joins TRBV4-1 to TRBJ2-7; TRBD1 aligns across 7 bases. The ends lost 3 bases at V and 3 bases at J; junction bases unmatched: 8. Germline-derived CDR1 and CDR2 are MGHRA and YSYEKL. This CDR3 is 15 amino acids long.

The gene calls are TRBV6-2 or TRBV6-3 and TRBJ1-5, with 8 nucleotides matching TRBD1. The CDR3 totals 17 residues. Unmatched junction bases numbered 6, after V lost 2 bases and J lost 0 bases. CDR1 is MNHEY and CDR2 is SVGEGT in the germline V gene. The CDR3 protein is CASSYAQGAYSNQPQHF. The CDR3 bases are TGTGCCAGCAGTTACGCGCAGGGGGCCTATAGCAATCAGCCCCAGCATTTT.

CDR3: CASSTQRGGLNTQYF. The CDR3 bases are TGTGCCAGCTCAACCCAGCGGGGGGGCCTGAATACGCAGTATTTT. The chain uses TRBV18 and TRBJ2-3; the match to TRBD2 covers 10 bases. Germline-derived CDR1 and CDR2 are KGHSH and LQKENI. Losses at the gene ends were 5 bases for V and 7 bases for J; bases not matched to a gene: 9. This CDR3 has 15 amino acids.

This clone was counted once. This chain links TRBV4-3 with TRBJ2-2; 10 nucleotides match TRBD1. Germline values: CDR1 LGHNA, CDR2 YSLEER. The length of the CDR3 is 17 residues. V shed 0 bases, J shed 0 bases, and the junction held 1 base outside the gene matches. The chain's CDR3 is CASSQDGQGANTGELFF. The CDR3 coding sequence is TGCGCCAGCAGCCAAGATGGACAGGGGGCGAACACCGGGGAGCTGTTTTTT.

As to this clone: This sample includes further DNA sequences coding for the same CDR3. The chain is built from TRBV7-3 and TRBJ2-3; possibly TRBD2 for D (6 bases). This CDR3 region has 15 residues. Germline values: CDR1 SGHTA, CDR2 FQGTGA. The ends were cut back, 1 base at V and 2 bases at J, with 10 bases in the middle. DNA for the CDR3: TGTGCCAGCAGCTTAAGCGGGACCCACACAGATACGCAGTATTTT. The encoded protein is CASSLSGTHTDTQYF. The full variable domain, its missing parts supplied by reference TRBV7-3 and TRBJ2-3, is GAGVSQTPSNKVTEKGKYVELRCDPISGHTALYWYRQSLGQGPEFLIYFQGTGAADDSGLPNDRFFAVRPEGSVSTLKIQRTERGDSAVYLCASSLSGTHTDTQYFGPGTRLTVL.

A single count supports this clone. V and J are TRBV21-1 and TRBJ1-5; the D call in the table, TRBD1, was not verified against the DNA. TRBV21-1 is recorded as a pseudogene. This CDR3 has 15 amino acids. CDR3 protein: CATRSGTGVNQPQHF. The CDR3 coding sequence is TGTGCCACCCGTTCCGGGACAGGGGTTAATCAGCCCCAGCATTTT.

V usage is TRBV6-5 and J usage is TRBJ1-2; D perhaps matches TRBD1 (5 bases). Germline V gene data show CDR1 as MNHEY and CDR2 as SVGAGI. Trimming cost V 0 bases and J 4 bases, with 9 bases left between them. This CDR3 has 14 amino acids. The CDR3 DNA follows: TGTGCCAGCAGTTACTCGGGGGGAGGCTATGGCTACACCTTC. Amino acid sequence: CASSYSGGGYGYTF.

The gene calls are TRBV7-2 and TRBJ1-2; D possibly corresponds to TRBD1 (6 bases). Trimming took off 2 bases at V and 5 bases at J, with 21 bases between the two ends. The length of the CDR3 is 17 residues. Looked up from germline, CDR1 is SGHTA and CDR2 is FQGNSA. The CDR3 coding sequence is TGTGCCAGCAGCTTACAAAATTACGGACAGACCTTATATGGCTACACCTTC. It codes for CASSLQNYGQTLYGYTF.

In its sample, this clone was seen a few times. The chain combines TRBV10-3 with TRBJ1-1; TRBD1 matches at 9 bases. Germline V gives CDR1 ENHRY, CDR2 SYGVKD. V lost 4 bases, J lost 11 bases, and 8 bases stayed unmatched. This CDR3 spans 13 amino acids. CDR3 in DNA: TGTGCCATCAGTGGACAGGGGGAGGGTAGGGCTTTCTTT. Encoded protein: CAISGQGEGRAFF.

The chain carries TRBV11-1 and TRBJ2-1; TRBD2 might be the D (6 bases). The V and J ends lost 4 bases and 6 bases respectively, with 19 bases between them. Germline values: CDR1 SGHAT, CDR2 FQDESV (reference sequence). CDR3 length: 16 amino acids. In DNA form, the CDR3 reads TGTGCCAGCAGCTCGTTCAGCTTTCGGGGGTCCAATGAGCAGTTCTTC. Translation gives CASSSFSFRGSNEQFF. The full variable domain, rest sourced from reference TRBV11-1 and TRBJ2-1, is EAEVAQSPRYKITEKSQAVAFWCDPISGHATLYWYRQILGQGPELLVQFQDESVVDDSQLPKDRFSAERLKGVDSTLKIQPAELGDSAMYLCASSSFSFRGSNEQFFGPGTRLTVL.

The V gene is TRBV14, the J gene TRBJ2-1, with 9 bases lining up with TRBD2. V lost 1 base and J lost 7; bases outside the gene matches: 8. CDR3 size: 16 residues. Germline values: CDR1 SGHDN, CDR2 FVKESK. The CDR3 spells CASSQAKRGDLNEQFF. As DNA, the CDR3 is TGTGCCAGCAGCCAAGCTAAGCGGGGGGACCTAAATGAGCAGTTCTTC.

This chain links TRBV3-1 (or the pseudogene TRBV3-2) with TRBJ1-1; D uncertain. V shed 4 bases and J shed 1 base, with 7 bases lying between them. The germline V gene has CDR1 LGHDT and CDR2 YNNKEL (reference sequence). The CDR3 is 13 amino acids. The CDR3 sequence: CASSPGRNTEAFF. The CDR3 DNA is TGTGCCAGCAGCCCAGGAAGGAACACTGAAGCTTTCTTT.

The genes are TRBV6-5 and TRBJ1-6; possibly TRBD1 for D (6 bases). Germline lookup yields CDR1 MNHEY and CDR2 SVGAGI. V lost 0 bases to trimming and J lost 5 bases, with 8 bases between them. CDR3 length: 15 amino acids. CDR3 coding DNA: TGTGCCAGCAGTTACTCGTCAGGGGATAATTCACCCCTCCACTTT. Translating it yields CASSYSSGDNSPLHF.

This chain links TRBV6-2 or TRBV6-3 with TRBJ1-5; TRBD1 matches 8 bases. This CDR3 has 14 amino acids. J was trimmed by 2 bases and V by 6 bases; bases with no gene match: 3. The germline CDR1 and CDR2 sequences are MNHEY and SVGEGT. The CDR3 region has the DNA TGTGCCAGCAGCAGGACAGGGCGCAATCAGCCCCAGCATTTT. It translates to CASSRTGRNQPQHF.

The chain combines TRBV4-3 with TRBJ2-3; D might be TRBD2 (6 bases). The V end was cut by 1 base, the J end by 11 bases, with 10 bases between. The CDR3 sequence is 12 residues long. The germline CDR1 and CDR2 sequences are LGHNA and YSLEER. CDR3 sequence reads: CASSQGGLMQYF. The CDR3, as DNA: TGCGCCAGCAGCCAAGGGGGACTCATGCAGTATTTT.

The chain carries TRBV27 and TRBJ1-2; 10 nucleotides agree with TRBD1. The CDR3 has 14 amino acids. V lost 8 bases to trimming and J lost 8 bases; unmatched junction nucleotides: 11. Germline loops: CDR1 MNHEY, CDR2 SMNVEV (reference sequence). CDR3 sequence (DNA): TGTGCCAGCTCCGACAGGGGGCGTCTGGAGGGCTACACCTTC. Its translation is CASSDRGRLEGYTF.

J is TRBJ1-5 and V is TRBV19; no clear D. The germline V gene has CDR1 LNHDA and CDR2 SQIVND (reference sequence). The CDR3 is 13 residues long. V lost 10 bases and J lost 5, with 15 bases in between. This CDR3 is CAIGPLGDQPQHF. The CDR3 DNA follows: TGTGCCATCGGCCCCTTGGGCGATCAGCCCCAGCATTTT.

This rearrangement joins TRBV7-2 to TRBJ1-1, with D perhaps TRBD1 (5 bases). Trimming left V 2 bases short and J 5 bases short, with 9 bases between. Germline V gene lookup returns CDR1 SGHTA and CDR2 FQGNSA. CDR3 length equals 13 residues. The CDR3 DNA reads TGTGCCAGCAGCTTAAGGGGTTCTACTGAAGCTTTCTTT. Protein product: CASSLRGSTEAFF.